This T cell receptor (beta chain) was sequenced during a study of T cell responses to AZD1222 COVID-19 vaccine. About this clone itself: Antigen specificity is unknown.

Study findings and constraints: Baseline antibody screening turned up just six or seven seropositive AZD1222 recipients.

Clones were sequenced by immunoSEQ multiplex PCR, and TCRdb holds only the in-frame ones, with some missing. The sample has roughly 84,000 clones, roughly 87% seen once; the top ten hold around a tenth. The sequencing used peripheral blood, collected 28 days after the second AZD1222 dose. This receptor was obtained from an adult who received the AZD1222 COVID-19 vaccine.

CDR3 region: CASSLDLAGASYNEQFF. In DNA form, the CDR3 reads TGCGCCAGCAGCTTGGACCTAGCGGGGGCCTCCTACAATGAGCAGTTCTTC. The chain employs TRBV5-1 and TRBJ2-1; TRBD2 matches at 10 bases. The ends lost 0 bases at V and 0 bases at J; junction bases unmatched: 3. The CDR3 has 17 residues. Germline values: CDR1 SGHRS, CDR2 YFSETQ.